The clone carrying this T cell receptor beta chain showed up just a few times. Its antigen is currently unknown. The sample belongs to a study of beta chain features in type 1 diabetes. Notes on the study in general: All four CD4+ subsets from Type 1 diabetes patients carried moderately but significantly shorter TCRB CDR3s.

Expressed TCRB transcripts got sequenced, as all isolated RNA was reverse transcribed. Each sample of naive, central memory or regulatory T cells had, on average, approximately 3.5 million reads. The table came from immunoSEQ multiplex PCR; TCRdb's copy has only in-frame clones and leaves some out. The sample carries around 400,000 clones, roughly 13% recorded once. V gave up 6 bases and J gave up 0 bases, with 8 bases separating them. From germline, CDR1 is SGHTA and CDR2 FQGTGA. This CDR3 is 13 amino acids long. The sequencing input was naive CD4+ T cells from blood. The chain recombines TRBV7-3 with TRBJ1-1; no definite D call. The receptor was isolated from a man between 18 and 29 years old in good health. The CDR3 region has the DNA TGTGCCAGCAGACTACCTGTGAACACTGAAGCTTTCTTT. This sequence encodes CASRLPVNTEAFF. Based on the CDR3 plus reference TRBV7-3 and TRBJ1-1, the full variable domain is GAGVSQTPSNKVTEKGKYVELRCDPISGHTALYWYRQSLGQGPEFLIYFQGTGAADDSGLPNDRFFAVRPEGSVSTLKIQRTERGDSAVYLCASRLPVNTEAFFGQGTRLTVV.